A single T cell receptor (beta chain) is shown here with its context. What it binds is unknown. The V gene lost 6 bases and the J gene lost 2 bases, with 9 bases spanning the gap. The CDR3 covers 13 residues. Looked up from germline, CDR1 is SGHTA and CDR2 is FQGNSA. The data belong to a study of early T cells in non-severe SARS-CoV-2 infection. Study context: The sequenced material was bulk RNA from unsorted whole blood, and its chains were unpaired. Points from the study as a whole: Database matching using VDJdb favored anti-spike CD8 responses, with private and CD4 specificities left missing.

Individual cDNA molecules received unique molecular identifiers during library preparation. Using its own MiXCR run on the 5' RACE reads, TCRdb lists one record per CDR3 protein. The sample carries 80,000 to 100,000 distinct CDR3 sequences, 11% recorded once. The origin of this receptor is an adult who was a healthcare worker with PCR-confirmed SARS-CoV-2 infection or an uninfected control (not recorded which). This sample comprised whole blood, obtained at baseline. The chain has TRBV7-2 and TRBJ2-3; D ambiguous. The DNA of the CDR3 is TGTGCCAGCAGTCCGCAGGTCACAGATACGCAGTATTTT. Translating gives CASSPQVTDTQYF.